This T cell receptor (beta chain) is drawn from a study of T-cell reconstitution after alpha-beta-depleted transplantation in children (dated by TCRdb to about 2016). In the study overall: T-cell immune reconstitution after TCRalphabeta/CD19-depleted allogeneic hematopoietic cell transplantation in children was quantitatively tracked in the study by means of TCR repertoire profiling. Study-level results and caveats: Hyperexpanded clone frequencies declined over subsequent months; after one year, T-cell counts and TCRbeta diversity were mostly attributed to newly produced T cells. The apparently early alphabetaT-cell count recovery about two months after transplant was reportedly dependent on only several hundred rapidly expanded clones derived from non-depleted graft cells. In some patients, the high TCRbeta diversity seen at day 60 was put down to recipient T cells and intrathymic progenitors that had survived conditioning.

Ten or more counts support this clonotype. There is no known antigen for this receptor. The sample holds no much larger clone one base away, and base qualities are not on file. Relative to germline, V is missing 5 bases and J is missing 4 bases, with 10 bases of the junction outside any gene match. Inclusive of the bounding cysteine and phenylalanine, the CDR3 is 15 residues long. Only the CDR3 DNA stays, 45 bases, in frame from base 1. This specimen's treatment or condition label, per the study, means: allogeneic hematopoietic cell transplantation with graft depleted of TCRalphabeta T cells and CD19 B cells. TCRalphabeta/CD19-depleted allogeneic hematopoietic cell grafts were given to the transplant recipients, all of whom were children. The library came from PCR. Reads for this sample came from an Illumina HiSeq 2500. TCR libraries were prepared with molecular barcoding, using unique molecular identifiers to normalize TCRbeta repertoire quantification. TCRdb reanalyzed the raw reads on its own, using fastp at Q25 for trimming and MiXCR for clone calling, and kept in-frame beta chains. Every CDR3 protein is listed once, alongside the most common genes and DNA of its rows. The sample yields hundreds of thousands of distinct CDR3 sequences; 16% were counted once. The leading ten clones occupy just under 5% of the sample.

The sequence was collected from a male patient younger than 18 who had a stem cell transplant for acute lymphoblastic leukemia, so the T cells may come from the graft donor. Material: PBMCs, mostly from graft donor cells, obtained 360 days after TCRalphabeta/CD19-depleted stem cell transplant. The chain is encoded by TRBV12-3 or TRBV12-4 joined to TRBJ2-7; the central 8 bases match TRBD1. The nucleotides are TGTGCCAGCAGTCCGGGACAGGCCGGAGGGTACGAGCAGTACTTC. Its amino acids are CASSPGQAGGYEQYF.